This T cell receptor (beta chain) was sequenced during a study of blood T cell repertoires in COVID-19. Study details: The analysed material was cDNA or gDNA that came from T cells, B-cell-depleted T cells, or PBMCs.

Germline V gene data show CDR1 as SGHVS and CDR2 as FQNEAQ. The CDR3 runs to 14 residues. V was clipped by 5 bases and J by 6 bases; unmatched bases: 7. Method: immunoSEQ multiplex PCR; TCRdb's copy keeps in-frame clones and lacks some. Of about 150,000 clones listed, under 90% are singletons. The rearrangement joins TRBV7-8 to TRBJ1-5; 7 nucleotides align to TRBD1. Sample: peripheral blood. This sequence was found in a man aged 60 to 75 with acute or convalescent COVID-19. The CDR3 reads CASSRDRVSQPQHF. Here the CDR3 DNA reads TGTGCCAGCAGCCGCGACAGGGTGAGTCAGCCCCAGCATTTT.